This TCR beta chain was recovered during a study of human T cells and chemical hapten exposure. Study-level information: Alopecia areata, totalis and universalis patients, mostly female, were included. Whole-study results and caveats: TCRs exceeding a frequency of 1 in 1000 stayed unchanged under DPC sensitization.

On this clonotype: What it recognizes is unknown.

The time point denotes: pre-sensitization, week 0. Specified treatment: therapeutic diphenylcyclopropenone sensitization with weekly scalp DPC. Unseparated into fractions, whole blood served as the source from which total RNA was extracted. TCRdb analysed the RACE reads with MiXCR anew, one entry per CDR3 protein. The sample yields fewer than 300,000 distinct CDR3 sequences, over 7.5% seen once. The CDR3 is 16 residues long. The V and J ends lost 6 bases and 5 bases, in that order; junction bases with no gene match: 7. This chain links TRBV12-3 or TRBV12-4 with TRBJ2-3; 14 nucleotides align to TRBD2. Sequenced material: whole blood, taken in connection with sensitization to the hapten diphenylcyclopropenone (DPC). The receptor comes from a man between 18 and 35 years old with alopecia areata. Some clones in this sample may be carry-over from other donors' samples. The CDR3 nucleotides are TGTGCCAGCAGGACGGGACTAGCGGGGGTGCAAGATACGCAGTATTTT. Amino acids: CASRTGLAGVQDTQYF.